This T cell receptor (beta chain) was profiled in a study of CD8 T cells in ankylosing spondylitis (dated by TCRdb to the late 2010s). Describing the broader study: The study profiled T cell receptor beta repertoires in healthy donors and ankylosing spondylitis patients to find disease-linked TCR variants. The full study cohort was made up of approximately 24 ankylosing spondylitis patients and 108 healthy donors. Samples of peripheral blood were taken, and for ankylosing spondylitis patients, synovial fluid was collected as well.

In its sample, this clonotype was seen many times. The antigen this receptor binds is unknown. No base quality information exists; no much larger clone differs at one position. Beyond this particular receptor, the publication reports: A TCR beta motif of fewer than 10 highly homologous amino acid variants appeared characteristic of blood from ankylosing spondylitis patients. Some motif variants were previously reported in synovial fluid and blood of reactive arthritis patients, suggesting common disease-initiation mechanisms. The disease-linked clones showed a CD8+ phenotype and occurred at relatively low frequencies in peripheral blood. Significant enrichment of the disease-linked clones was reported in matched synovial fluid samples from ankylosing spondylitis patients.

Sequencing relied on an Illumina MiSeq. TCR beta libraries were prepared by quantitative 5'-RACE with molecular barcodes. Per the source publication's procedure: Disease-linked TCR variants were identified with a new computational method built on a probabilistic model of VDJ rearrangement. The public reads were reprocessed in TCRdb via fastp at Q25 and MiXCR, keeping in-frame beta chains. CDR3 protein duplicates are merged, each entry listing the most common genes and DNA. These V and J calls rely on TCRdb rather than the paper's analysis. In this sample the table shows more than 20,000 distinct CDR3 sequences, 13% of which occur a single time. The ten top clones hold 30% to 45% of the sample. The sequence derives from a male donor with ankylosing spondylitis or in good health (not recorded which). Sequenced sample: blood.

This receptor carries the CDR3 CASSPLGGGPDTQYF. The sequence in DNA is TGTGCCAGCAGTCCGTTAGGGGGGGGGCCGGATACGCAGTATTTT. The rearranged chain carries TRBV6-4 and TRBJ2-3, with a weak D call of TRBD2 (7 bases match). Taken from the germline V gene, the CDR1 and CDR2 loops are MRHNA and SNTAGT. The CDR3 starts with the cysteine, ends with the phenylalanine, and has 15 residues. Of all the DNA, just the CDR3 is kept, 45 bases in frame from base 1. At the junction V is shortened by 5 bases and J by 6 bases, with 18 bases in between.